This T cell receptor (beta chain) was captured by sequencing in a study of blood T cells in healthy people across ages. At the level of the study: When template switching was applied, about one barcoded beta molecule was captured per two T cells. Overall study findings and caveats: Comparison with aged donors showed that long-lived donors had more naive CD4+ cells and higher diversity. While age rose, TCR beta diversity per million T cells dropped in a roughly linear way.

Staff drew roughly 10 milliliters of peripheral blood from each donor. Primers used in a second PCR of about 6 to 12 cycles were a sample-barcoded 5' primer and a J-beta primer mix. TCRdb processed the 5' RACE reads anew with MiXCR; each CDR3 protein has one entry. This sample yields 660,000 or so distinct CDR3 sequences, of which roughly 53% are seen a single time; 30% to 40% belongs to the top ten. This CDR3 region has 14 residues. Trimming cost V 4 bases and J 5 bases, with 15 bases left between them. The germline V gene has CDR1 ENHRY and CDR2 SYGVKD. As for this clonotype: Its antigen is not identified.

The sample taken for sequencing was blood. The chain is built from TRBV10-3 and TRBJ2-7; D is unclear. The receptor was derived from a man aged 55-75 years in good health. CDR3 protein: CAISASGRGHEQYF. In DNA form, the CDR3 reads TGTGCCATCAGTGCCTCGGGCAGAGGCCACGAGCAGTACTTC.